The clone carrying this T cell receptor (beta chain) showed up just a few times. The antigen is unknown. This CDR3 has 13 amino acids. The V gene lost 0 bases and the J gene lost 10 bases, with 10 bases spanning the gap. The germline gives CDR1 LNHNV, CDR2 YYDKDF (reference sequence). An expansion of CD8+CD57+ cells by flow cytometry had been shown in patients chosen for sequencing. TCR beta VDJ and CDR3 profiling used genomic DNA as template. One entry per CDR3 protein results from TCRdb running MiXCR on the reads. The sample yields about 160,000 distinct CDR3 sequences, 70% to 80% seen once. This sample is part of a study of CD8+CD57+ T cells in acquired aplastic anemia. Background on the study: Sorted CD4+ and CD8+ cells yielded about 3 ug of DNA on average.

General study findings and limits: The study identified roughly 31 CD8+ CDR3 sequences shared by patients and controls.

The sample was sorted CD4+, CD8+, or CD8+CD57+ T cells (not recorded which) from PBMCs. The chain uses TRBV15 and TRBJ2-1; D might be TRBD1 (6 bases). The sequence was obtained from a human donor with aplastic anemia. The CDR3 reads CATSRDQGWEQFF. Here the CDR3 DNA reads TGTGCCACCAGCAGAGACCAGGGGTGGGAGCAGTTCTTC. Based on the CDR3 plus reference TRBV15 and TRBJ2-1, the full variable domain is DAMVIQNPRYQVTQFGKPVTLSCSQTLNHNVMYWYQQKSSQAPKLLFHYYDKDFNNEADTPDNFQSRRPNTSFCFLDIRSPGLGDTAMYLCATSRDQGWEQFFGPGTRLTVL.